The table lists the clone carrying this TCR beta chain with a few counts. The sample comes from a study of T-cell memory formation after mild COVID-19. It was 5'RACE with constant-segment primers that produced the TCR alpha and TCR beta cDNA libraries, which carried sample barcodes and UMIs. TCRdb independently ran MiXCR on the 5' RACE reads; one entry per CDR3 protein. The table includes 470,000 or so distinct CDR3 sequences, about 20% detected once. This CDR3 has 12 residues. The V end lost 3 bases, the J end lost 3 bases, and 8 bases lay between the germline ends. Germline V gives CDR1 DFQATT, CDR2 SNEGSKA (reference sequence).

The sample comprised PBMCs or a T cell subset sorted from them (not recorded which). This clonotype originated in an adult woman who had mild COVID-19 (a few samples of this study predate the infection). Cell type and time point are not known. The chain uses TRBV20-1 and TRBJ2-5; D possibly matches TRBD1 or TRBD2 (5 bases each). This CDR3 reads CSASRGEETQYF. In DNA, the CDR3 is TGCAGTGCTAGTCGAGGGGAAGAGACCCAGTACTTC.